The rows below give T cell receptor beta chains drawn from one sample of a study of OX40 agonist ivuxolimab in advanced cancers. Assay: immunoSEQ multiplex PCR; the TCRdb copy retains only in-frame clones and omits some. The repertoire holds nearly 80,000 clones, with 91% as singletons. Sequenced here: CD4+ or CD8+ T cells sorted from blood, sampled in a trial of the OX40 agonist ivuxolimab. The receptor set was obtained from an adult with an advanced solid tumor such as melanoma, head and neck, liver or kidney cancer. Each CDR3 is given with its conserved first and last residue. The D gene is left open where the match is weak. For some rows the clone size is stated as once, few or many, or as a class when expanded; others skip it.

size	V	J	D	DNA	CDR3
.	TRBV7-9	TRBJ1-3	.	TGTGCCAGCAGCTTAGCGGGGCAGGCTGGAAACACCATATATTTT	CASSLAGQAGNTIYF
.	TRBV11-1	TRBJ1-1	.	TGTGCCAGCAGCTTAGCCCGGGACAAAGCTTTCTTT	CASSLARDKAFF
.	TRBV6-5	TRBJ2-3	TRBD2	TGTGCCAGCAGTCTACTAGCGGCTAGCACAGATACGCAGTATTTT	CASSLLAASTDTQYF
.	TRBV6-1	TRBJ2-3	.	TGTGCCAGCAGTGAAGGGGTAGGGGGCACAGATACGCAGTATTTT	CASSEGVGGTDTQYF
.	TRBV27	TRBJ2-7	.	TGTGCCAGCAGTAATGTCCACGAGCAGTACTTC	CASSNVHEQYF
.	TRBV30	TRBJ2-6	.	TGTGCCTGGAGTGGACAAGGAAGTTCTGGGGCCAACGTCCTGACTTTC	CAWSGQGSSGANVLTF
few	TRBV28	TRBJ2-7	TRBD2	TGTGCCAGCAGTAGACTAGCGGGGTCCTACGAGCAGTACTTC	CASSRLAGSYEQYF
.	TRBV11-2	TRBJ2-5	TRBD1	TGTGCCAGCAGCTTAGGGGACAGGGCCCAAGAGACCCAGTACTTC	CASSLGDRAQETQYF
.	TRBV28	TRBJ1-3	.	TGTGCCAGCACCGTGGACGGGCTCTCTGGAAACACCATATATTTT	CASTVDGLSGNTIYF
.	TRBV7-8	TRBJ2-7	TRBD2	TGTGCCAGCAGCTTAGCCGAGGGAGGGGCGACCAACGAGCAGTACTTC	CASSLAEGGATNEQYF
.	TRBV7-6	TRBJ2-2	.	TGTGCCAGCAGCCCCTTCGGGAACACCGGGGAGCTGTTTTTT	CASSPFGNTGELFF
.	TRBV11-2	TRBJ1-4	.	TGTGCCAGCAGCTTAGGGCCCGGGGGCAACAATGAAAAACTGTTTTTT	CASSLGPGGNNEKLFF